This is a list of T cell receptor beta chains from one sample in a study of control samples from healthy donors and cancer patients. Measured with immunoSEQ multiplex PCR; TCRdb has only the in-frame clones, and not every one. The sample has some 150,000 clones, around 94% seen once. Sequenced sample: blood. Receptors originate from a middle-aged man in good health. CDR3s include the opening cysteine and the closing phenylalanine or tryptophan. The D gene is left open where the match is weak. Not all rows give a size; the values are once, few, many and, for expanded clones, a class.

>TRBV2|TRBJ2-7|.|.
CASSDWYEQYF
TGTGCCAGCAGTGATTGGTACGAGCAGTACTTC
>TRBV27|TRBJ1-2|.|.
CASTPGGSYYGYTF
TGTGCCAGCACCCCCGGTGGAAGTTACTATGGCTACACCTTC
>TRBV19|TRBJ1-1|.|TRBD1
CASSIWSRGHTEAFF
TGTGCCAGTAGTATATGGTCGAGGGGGCACACTGAAGCTTTCTTT
>TRBV4-3|TRBJ1-4|.|.
CASSQVGDYEKLFF
TGCGCCAGCAGCCAAGTGGGCGATTATGAAAAACTGTTTTTT
>TRBV9|TRBJ2-1|.|.
CASSVDGGPEQFF
TGTGCCAGCAGCGTCGATGGGGGCCCTGAGCAGTTCTTC
>TRBV6-4|TRBJ2-3|.|TRBD2
CASSDSTSGPDTQYF
TGTGCCAGCAGTGACTCAACTAGCGGGCCAGATACGCAGTATTTT
>TRBV5-1|TRBJ2-7|.|.
CASSPQGIEQYF
TGCGCCAGCAGCCCGCAGGGGATCGAGCAGTACTTC
>TRBV9|TRBJ2-2|.|.
CASSTTTGYTGELFF
TGTGCCAGCAGCACAACGACAGGCTACACCGGGGAGCTGTTTTTT
>TRBV7-9|TRBJ2-7|once|.
CASSLIAGEQYF
TGTGCCAGCAGCTTAATCGCAGGCGAGCAGTACTTC
>TRBV5-1|TRBJ2-2|.|.
CASSITVTGELFF
TGCGCCAGCAGCATCACAGTAACCGGGGAGCTGTTTTTT
>TRBV7-8|TRBJ1-1|.|.
CASSLVRQMRIYTEAFF
TGTGCCAGCAGCTTAGTACGGCAGATGAGGATATACACTGAAGCTTTCTTT
>TRBV6-1|TRBJ2-3|.|.
CASSEAGTPDTQYF
TGTGCCAGCAGTGAAGCAGGGACACCAGATACGCAGTATTTT
>TRBV5-1|TRBJ2-3|.|.
CASSREADTQYF
TGCGCCAGCAGCAGGGAAGCAGATACGCAGTATTTT
>TRBV9|TRBJ1-6|.|.
CASSAYRDNSPLHF
TGTGCCAGCAGCGCGTACAGGGATAATTCACCCCTCCACTTT
>TRBV6-2/TRBV6-3|TRBJ1-3|.|.
CASSSSPRGNTIYF
TGTGCCAGCAGTTCTTCTCCTCGGGGAAACACCATATATTTT
>TRBV5-1|TRBJ2-7|.|.
CASSLASPYEQYF
TGCGCCAGCAGCTTGGCCTCTCCCTACGAGCAGTACTTC
>TRBV11-2|TRBJ2-3|.|.
CASSFPLDTQYF
TGTGCCAGCAGCTTTCCACTAGATACGCAGTATTTT
>TRBV7-8|TRBJ1-2|.|TRBD1
CASSSPGTGGLIGYGYTF
TGTGCCAGCAGCTCACCCGGGACAGGGGGTTTGATCGGCTATGGCTACACCTTC
>TRBV27|TRBJ2-2|.|TRBD1
CASSATGGSTGELFF
TGTGCCAGCAGTGCGACAGGGGGCAGCACCGGGGAGCTGTTTTTT
>TRBV2|TRBJ2-7|.|.
CASSGSLRGQLTYEQYF
TGTGCCAGCAGTGGTTCCCTCCGTGGACAGCTTACCTACGAGCAGTACTTC
>TRBV21-1|TRBJ1-5|.|.
CASSKPEVLNRNIGPLNQPQHF
TGTGCCAGCAGCAAACCGGAGGTGTTAAACCGGAACATTGGCCCCTTAAATCAGCCCCAGCATTTT
>TRBV9|TRBJ2-7|.|TRBD1
CASSGRDSLIFEQYF
TGTGCCAGCAGCGGCCGGGACAGTCTCATCTTCGAGCAGTACTTC
>TRBV19|TRBJ2-7|.|.
CASSPQDRAGAYEQYF
TGTGCCAGTAGTCCACAAGACAGGGCGGGGGCCTACGAGCAGTACTTC
>TRBV27|TRBJ1-5|.|.
CASSLGRMENQPQHF
TGTGCCAGCAGTTTGGGGCGCATGGAAAACCAGCCCCAGCATTTT
>TRBV9|TRBJ2-3|.|TRBD1
CASSVGGTGRGDTQYF
TGTGCCAGCAGCGTAGGGGGGACAGGGAGAGGAGATACGCAGTATTTT
>TRBV28|TRBJ1-2|few|.
CASSVQISNYGYTF
TGTGCCAGCAGTGTTCAGATATCCAACTATGGCTACACCTTC
>TRBV7-6|TRBJ2-1|once|TRBD2
CASSSRTSGTAYNEQFF
TGTGCCAGCAGCTCCCGGACTAGCGGAACAGCCTACAATGAGCAGTTCTTC
>TRBV6-5|TRBJ2-5|.|.
CASSTGIRETQYF
TGTGCCAGCAGCACAGGGATCCGGGAGACCCAGTACTTC
>TRBV4-1|TRBJ1-4|.|TRBD1
CASSQGTGWTNEKLFF
TGCGCCAGCAGCCAAGGGACAGGGTGGACTAATGAAAAACTGTTTTTT
>TRBV7-9|TRBJ2-7|once|.
CASSSQGYEQYF
TGTGCCAGCAGCTCCCAGGGCTACGAGCAGTACTTC
>TRBV5-4|TRBJ2-7|.|.
CASSLDNYEQYF
TGTGCCAGCAGTTTGGACAACTACGAGCAGTACTTC
>TRBV2|TRBJ1-4|.|.
CASRPTTGFGEKLFF
TGTGCCAGCAGACCCACTACAGGGTTTGGTGAAAAACTGTTTTTT
>TRBV6-5|TRBJ2-7|.|.
CASSSRTGTFIYEQYF
TGTGCCAGCAGTTCTCGGACGGGGACGTTCATCTACGAGCAGTACTTC
>TRBV5-6|TRBJ1-3|.|.
CASSLDDGNTIYF
TGTGCCAGCAGCTTGGATGACGGAAACACCATATATTTT
>TRBV19|TRBJ1-6|.|.
CANANRVDSPLHF
TGTGCCAACGCAAACAGGGTCGATTCACCCCTCCACTTT
>TRBV7-2|TRBJ2-3|.|TRBD2
CASSLGGGLSTDTQYF
TGTGCCAGCAGCTTAGGGGGGGGACTTTCCACAGATACGCAGTATTTT
>TRBV11-2|TRBJ2-1|.|TRBD2
CASSLALAGGPYNEQFF
TGTGCCAGCAGCTTAGCCCTAGCGGGGGGCCCCTACAATGAGCAGTTCTTC
>TRBV4-3|TRBJ2-2|.|.
CASSQIPTPTGELFF
TGCGCCAGCAGCCAAATACCCACTCCCACCGGGGAGCTGTTTTTT
>TRBV9|TRBJ1-2|.|.
CASSVGYGYTF
TGTGCCAGCAGCGTCGGCTATGGCTACACCTTC
>TRBV29-1|TRBJ1-1|few|.
CSVVPGATEAFF
TGCAGCGTTGTGCCAGGGGCTACTGAAGCTTTCTTT
>TRBV27|TRBJ2-1|.|TRBD1
CASSGGTGFNYNEQFF
TGTGCCAGCAGTGGGGGGACAGGGTTTAACTACAATGAGCAGTTCTTC
>TRBV12-5|TRBJ2-7|.|TRBD1
CASGLRTGEDEQYF
TGTGCTAGTGGTTTACGGACAGGAGAAGACGAGCAGTACTTC
>TRBV7-2|TRBJ2-1|.|.
CASSPVGNEQFF
TGTGCCAGCAGCCCAGTCGGTAATGAGCAGTTCTTC
>TRBV6-2/TRBV6-3|TRBJ2-3|.|TRBD2
CASSFSGGARDTQYF
TGTGCCAGCAGTTTTAGCGGGGGGGCTAGAGATACGCAGTATTTT
>TRBV19|TRBJ1-2|.|TRBD1
CAIGQGTNYGYTF
TGTGCCATTGGACAGGGGACTAACTATGGCTACACCTTC
>TRBV7-3|TRBJ2-2|few|.
CASARDRTDTGELFF
TGTGCCAGCGCTAGAGACAGGACCGACACCGGGGAGCTGTTTTTT
>TRBV11-2|TRBJ1-1|.|.
CASSLSRSPAEAFF
TGTGCCAGCAGCTTATCAAGGTCGCCAGCTGAAGCTTTCTTT
>TRBV3-1/TRBV3-2|TRBJ1-3|.|TRBD1
CASSQAGGAGNTIYF
TGTGCCAGCAGCCAAGCAGGGGGGGCTGGAAACACCATATATTTT
>TRBV7-9|TRBJ2-5|.|.
CASSFSRGGGQETQYF
TGTGCCAGCAGCTTCAGTAGGGGTGGGGGACAAGAGACCCAGTACTTC
>TRBV6-5|TRBJ1-5|.|.
CASSRRADSNQPQHF
TGTGCCAGCAGCAGGAGGGCAGATAGCAATCAGCCCCAGCATTTT
>TRBV2|TRBJ1-1|.|.
CASSVPSAHTNTEAFF
TGTGCCAGCAGTGTACCGTCGGCACATACGAACACTGAAGCTTTCTTT
>TRBV7-3|TRBJ2-2|.|.
CASSPARERSGELFF
TGTGCCAGCAGCCCAGCCCGGGAGAGGTCCGGGGAGCTGTTTTTT
>TRBV11-2|TRBJ2-1|.|TRBD2
CASSLELAGESEQFF
TGTGCCAGCAGCTTAGAGCTAGCGGGAGAGAGTGAGCAGTTCTTC
>TRBV9|TRBJ1-1|.|.
CASSVRTENTEAFF
TGTGCCAGCAGCGTCCGGACGGAGAACACTGAAGCTTTCTTT
>TRBV27|TRBJ2-2|.|TRBD1
CASSLSQGATGELFF
TGTGCCAGCAGTTTATCACAGGGGGCCACCGGGGAGCTGTTTTTT